Presented here are 18 T cell receptor beta chains from one specimen sequenced in a study of blood T cell repertoires in COVID-19. Method: immunoSEQ multiplex PCR; TCRdb's copy keeps in-frame clones and lacks some. The sample consists of more than 50,000 clones, approximately 87% of them appearing once. Sequenced material: peripheral blood. These receptors originate from a human donor in a cohort sampled during active COVID-19.

The chain combines TRBV14 with TRBJ2-3; D is unclear. The ends were cut back, 1 base at V and 10 bases at J, with 9 bases in the middle. This CDR3 contains 12 residues. From germline, CDR1 is SGHDN and CDR2 FVKESK. CDR3 region: CASSQGAPPQYF. CDR3 nucleotides: TGTGCCAGCAGCCAAGGGGCCCCCCCGCAGTATTTT. Looking up the rest from reference TRBV14 and TRBJ2-3 gives the full variable domain: EAGVTQFPSHSVIEKGQTVTLRCDPISGHDNLYWYRRVMGKEIKFLLHFVKESKQDESGMPNNRFLAERTGGTYSTLKVQPAELEDSGVYFCASSQGAPPQYFGPGTRLTVL.

The rearrangement uses TRBV19 and TRBJ2-7, with 7 bases lining up with TRBD2. CDR1 and CDR2 (germline): LNHDA, SQIVND (reference sequence). The CDR3 has 15 amino acids. The V and J ends lost 5 bases and 7 bases, in that order; junction bases with no gene match: 14. DNA of the CDR3: TGTGCCAGTAGTGCCGGCGGGAGCGGGGAACGAGAGCAGTACTTC. Its protein is CASSAGGSGEREQYF.

The rearrangement uses TRBV28 and TRBJ1-2; D not certain. Trimming shortened V by 3 bases and J by 12 bases, and 26 bases separated the two germline ends. Looked up from germline, CDR1 is MDHEN and CDR2 is SYDVKM. This CDR3 is 16 amino acids long. CDR3 bases: TGTGCCAGCAGTTTTTTGACGCGTGTCGCGGGCTATGGACACACCTTC. Residues: CASSFLTRVAGYGHTF.

This chain joins TRBV5-6 and TRBJ1-6; D is perhaps TRBD1 (6 bases). This CDR3 spans 15 amino acids. V was trimmed by 2 bases and J by 10 bases, leaving 16 bases between them. Germline V lookup: CDR1 SGHDT, CDR2 YYEEEE. The CDR3 region is CASSLVATGFSPLHF. CDR3 in DNA: TGTGCCAGCAGCTTAGTTGCTACAGGGTTCTCACCCCTCCACTTT.

J is TRBJ2-3 and V is TRBV3-1 (or the pseudogene TRBV3-2); D might be TRBD2 (5 bases). This CDR3 is built from 13 residues. Trimming took 6 bases from V and 5 from J, leaving 12 bases between them. The germline V gene has CDR1 LGHDT and CDR2 YNNKEL (reference sequence). CDR3 sequence reads: CASSRGSIDTQYF. CDR3 nucleotide sequence: TGTGCCAGCAGTCGGGGTAGTATAGATACGCAGTATTTT.

The chain uses TRBV7-8 and TRBJ2-1; 7 nucleotides agree with TRBD2. The CDR3 length is 16 residues. Germline V gene sequence: CDR1 SGHVS, CDR2 FQNEAQ. V shed 2 bases, J shed 3 bases, and the junction held 7 bases outside the gene matches. The CDR3 loop is CASSLKSASGYNEQFF. CDR3 in DNA: TGTGCCAGCAGCTTAAAAAGTGCTAGCGGCTACAATGAGCAGTTCTTC.

This clone was detected only once. The chain links TRBV27 to TRBJ2-3, with TRBD2 matching over 8 bases. With V trimmed by 7 bases and J by 6 bases, 18 bases remained unmatched. Germline V gene data show CDR1 as MNHEY and CDR2 as SMNVEV (reference sequence). This CDR3 contains 17 residues. The CDR3 sequence: CASTRRMGLGPKDTQYF. The CDR3 DNA is TGTGCCAGCACTAGACGGATGGGACTAGGACCTAAGGATACGCAGTATTTT.

The chain links TRBV5-6 to TRBJ2-7; tentatively, D is TRBD2 (6 bases). CDR1 SGHDT and CDR2 YYEEEE come from the germline V gene. With 5 bases removed from V and 2 bases from J, the gap between germline ends came to 17 bases. The CDR3 runs to 15 residues. The CDR3 sequence is CASSTYAGSPYEQYF. The CDR3, as DNA: TGTGCCAGCAGTACTTACGCGGGATCCCCCTACGAGCAGTACTTC.

The V call is TRBV5-6, the J call TRBJ1-5; D is possibly TRBD1 (5 bases). CDR1 and CDR2 (germline): SGHDT, YYEEEE. The CDR3 has 16 residues. V gave up 2 bases and J gave up 0 bases, with 12 bases separating them. The DNA of the CDR3 is TGTGCCAGCAGCTTCAGGGCAGGGAATAGCAATCAGCCCCAGCATTTT. It is translated as CASSFRAGNSNQPQHF.

J is TRBJ2-7 and V is TRBV6-5; TRBD2 matches at 12 bases. The ends lost 4 bases at V and 4 bases at J; junction bases unmatched: 5. Germline CDR1 reads MNHEY; CDR2 reads SVGAGI. CDR3 length: 15 amino acids. CDR3 DNA sequence: TGTGCCAGCAGTTTCTTGACTAGCGGGAGTTACGAGCAGTACTTC. Translated, it gives CASSFLTSGSYEQYF.

This rearrangement joins TRBV10-1 to TRBJ2-3; weak D call: TRBD1 (7 bases). The V end was cut by 6 bases, the J end by 5 bases, with 24 bases between. The V gene's germline CDR1 is WNHNN and CDR2 SYGVQD (reference sequence). The CDR3 has 17 residues. CDR3 DNA sequence: TGCGCCAGCAGCGGACAGGACGGGACTCAGGGCGTAGATACGCAGTATTTT. Translated, it gives CASSGQDGTQGVDTQYF.

V is TRBV2 and J is TRBJ2-2, with TRBD1 as a possible D gene (6 bases). In germline, CDR1 is SNHLY, CDR2 FYNNEI. The germline V and J ends were trimmed by 7 bases and 0 bases, with 12 bases remaining between them. The CDR3 consists of 15 residues. CDR3: CASMDRISNTGELFF. In DNA, the CDR3 is TGTGCCAGCATGGACAGAATATCGAACACCGGGGAGCTGTTTTTT.

The chain employs TRBV5-6 and TRBJ2-7, with TRBD1 matching over 9 bases. The CDR3 is made up of 15 amino acids. V was clipped by 3 bases and J by 2 bases; unmatched bases: 6. CDR1 is SGHDT, CDR2 YYEEEE, per germline. CDR3 nucleotides: TGTGCCAGCAGCTCCGGGACAGGGCCGACCTACGAGCAGTACTTC. As protein: CASSSGTGPTYEQYF. The full variable domain, completed using reference TRBV5-6 and TRBJ2-7, is DAGVTQSPTHLIKTRGQQVTLRCSPKSGHDTVSWYQQALGQGPQFIFQYYEEEERQRGNFPDRFSGHQFPNYSSELNVNALLLGDSALYLCASSSGTGPTYEQYFGPGTRLTVT.

V and J are TRBV2 and TRBJ2-1; TRBD2 agrees at 8 bases. J was trimmed by 3 bases and V by 6 bases; bases with no gene match: 1. CDR1 is SNHLY and CDR2 is FYNNEI in the germline V gene. The CDR3 loop spans 13 amino acids. CDR3 nucleotides: TGTGCCAGCAGCGGGAGGGGCTACAATGAGCAGTTCTTC. This gives the protein CASSGRGYNEQFF.

The CDR3 reads CASSPPAGSMNTEAFF. The CDR3 DNA reads as TGTGCCAGCTCACCACCTGCGGGAAGCATGAACACTGAAGCTTTCTTT. The chain recombines TRBV18 with TRBJ1-1; D is unresolved. V was shortened by 0 bases and J by 0 bases, with 11 bases between the two germline ends. The CDR3 is made up of 16 amino acids. Germline lookup yields CDR1 KGHSH and CDR2 LQKENI.

The gene calls are TRBV6-5 and TRBJ1-2; D is unresolved. Germline lookup yields CDR1 MNHEY and CDR2 SVGAGI. The CDR3 length is 13 residues. V was trimmed by 5 bases and J by 7 bases, leaving 14 bases between them. CDR3 bases: TGTGCCAGCAGTCAATCCGGGGTCGGTGGCTACACCTTC. It yields the protein CASSQSGVGGYTF.

This chain links TRBV28 with TRBJ2-1, with TRBD2 identical over 13 bases. In germline, CDR1 is MDHEN, CDR2 SYDVKM. The V and J ends lost 4 bases and 7 bases, in that order; junction bases with no gene match: 10. CDR3 length equals 17 residues. This chain's CDR3 is CASSWTSGSVGGNEQFF. In nucleotides, the CDR3 is TGTGCCAGCAGTTGGACTAGCGGGAGCGTGGGGGGTAATGAGCAGTTCTTC.

J is TRBJ1-2 and V is TRBV29-1, with 7 bases matching TRBD1. The CDR3 runs 13 residues. V lost 7 bases and J lost 5; bases outside the gene matches: 10. Germline V gene sequence: CDR1 SQVTM, CDR2 ANQGSEA. The CDR3 nucleotides are TGCAGCGCACGAGACAGGGACAATTATGGCTACACCTTC. Translating gives CSARDRDNYGYTF.